The next 26 T cell receptor beta chains were all read from a single sample in a study of cytomegalovirus exposure and HLA in healthy donors. PCR was performed using 60 Vbeta and 13 Jbeta primers. Clones were read by immunoSEQ multiplex PCR, and TCRdb kept only the in-frame ones, dropping some. The data contain roughly 100,000 clones, approximately 87% of them singletons. The sample was PBMCs. These receptors came from a man in his forties or fifties in good health and CMV-seronegative.

V and J are TRBV5-4 and TRBJ2-3; D is perhaps TRBD2 (8 bases). CDR3 length: 15 amino acids. V lost 5 bases to trimming and J lost 2 bases, with 15 bases between them. The germline V gene encodes CDR1 SGHNT and CDR2 YYREEE (reference sequence). The CDR3 protein is CASSPGGTATDTQYF. The CDR3 nucleotides are TGTGCCAGCAGTCCGGGGGGGACAGCCACAGATACGCAGTATTTT.

The chain is built from TRBV7-3 and TRBJ2-5; TRBD2 matches at 10 bases. Germline V lookup: CDR1 SGHTA, CDR2 FQGTGA. The ends lost 5 bases at V and 1 base at J; junction bases unmatched: 13. The CDR3 contains 18 residues. The CDR3 DNA reads as TGTGCCAGCAGCCTCACGGGGAGGGTAGCGGGGGGCCAAGAGACCCAGTACTTC. This sequence encodes CASSLTGRVAGGQETQYF.

This clone came up once. V and J are TRBV9 and TRBJ1-1; D is perhaps TRBD1 (5 bases). CDR1 is SGDLS and CDR2 is YYNGEE in the germline V gene. The CDR3 has 14 residues. With 2 bases removed from V and 3 bases from J, the gap between germline ends came to 11 bases. The CDR3 here is CASSVAPQDTEAFF. DNA of the CDR3: TGTGCCAGCAGCGTTGCCCCACAGGACACTGAAGCTTTCTTT.

The genes are TRBV7-3 and TRBJ1-2, with 9 bases identical to TRBD1. V lost 4 bases to trimming and J lost 4 bases; unmatched junction nucleotides: 1. Germline V gene data show CDR1 as SGHTA and CDR2 as FQGTGA. The CDR3 runs to 13 residues. For the CDR3, the DNA is TGTGCCAGCAGCTCGACAGGGGGCTATGGCTACACCTTC. Translation: CASSSTGGYGYTF.

Turning to this clone: The same CDR3 can be traced to other DNA sequences in this sample. The chain uses TRBV5-1 and TRBJ1-1; 9 bases agree with TRBD1. The CDR3 extends over 14 amino acids. J was trimmed by 4 bases and V by 0 bases; bases with no gene match: 1. CDR1 SGHRS and CDR2 YFSETQ come from the germline V gene. The CDR3 DNA reads TGCGCCAGCAGCTTGGGACAGGGGGGCACTGAAGCTTTCTTT. It yields the protein CASSLGQGGTEAFF.

The chain has TRBV7-9 and TRBJ2-2; TRBD2 matches at 7 bases. The V segment lost 6 bases and the J segment 5 bases; nucleotides outside the gene matches: 9. Germline V gene sequence: CDR1 SEHNR, CDR2 FQNEAQ (reference sequence). This CDR3 is 15 amino acids long. CDR3 bases: TGTGCCAGCAGGCAACCTAGGCGGGGGACCGGGGAGCTGTTTTTT. Residues: CASRQPRRGTGELFF. The full variable domain, its missing parts supplied by reference TRBV7-9 and TRBJ2-2, is DTGVSQNPRHKITKRGQNVTFRCDPISEHNRLYWYRQTLGQGPEFLTYFQNEAQLEKSRLLSDRFSAERPKGSFSTLEIQRTEQGDSAMYLCASRQPRRGTGELFFGEGSRLTVL.

The chain carries TRBV29-1 and TRBJ2-7; 7 bases line up with TRBD1. V was pared by 3 bases and J by 1 base, with 3 bases of the junction left unmatched. The CDR3 has 13 residues. Per germline, CDR1 SQVTM and CDR2 ANQGSEA. The CDR3 nucleotides read TGCAGCGTTGAGGGGGACAGTTCCTACGAGCAGTACTTC. Amino acids: CSVEGDSSYEQYF.

The genes are TRBV5-1 and TRBJ1-6; 7 bases line up with TRBD1. The CDR3 sequence is 15 residues long. CDR1 and CDR2 (germline): SGHRS, YFSETQ. J lost 8 bases, V lost 4 bases, and 9 bases had no gene match. CDR3 nucleotides: TGCGCCAGCAGCCCTGACAGGGTCGGGGATTCACCCCTCCACTTT. Protein: CASSPDRVGDSPLHF.

V and J are TRBV5-6 and TRBJ2-7; 9 nucleotides line up with TRBD1. Germline V gene lookup returns CDR1 SGHDT and CDR2 YYEEEE. The CDR3 runs 16 residues. Germline trimming cut 3 bases from V and 3 bases from J; bases unmatched to any gene: 10. CDR3 protein: CASSSGQGRVVYEQYF. The CDR3 coding sequence is TGTGCCAGCAGCTCAGGACAGGGGCGGGTGGTCTACGAGCAGTACTTC.

This chain uses TRBV6-6 with TRBJ2-7, with D perhaps TRBD1 (6 bases). Germline V gene data show CDR1 as MNHNY and CDR2 as SVGAGI (reference sequence). This CDR3 has 15 residues. V was clipped by 6 bases and J by 3 bases, with 18 bases between them. CDR3 nucleotide sequence: TGTGCCAGCAGAGACCCGGGACACCTCATCTACGAGCAGTACTTC. This sequence encodes CASRDPGHLIYEQYF.

The rearrangement links TRBV7-2 to TRBJ2-2; 7 nucleotides agree with TRBD2. CDR3 length: 17 amino acids. J lost 5 bases, V lost 4 bases, and 13 bases had no gene match. Germline CDR1 is SGHTA and CDR2 is FQGNSA. In nucleotides, the CDR3 is TGTGCCAGCAGCTCCGGACTAGGAGGGGTCGAGACCGGGGAGCTGTTTTTT. Its translation is CASSSGLGGVETGELFF.

The chain couples TRBV19 to TRBJ1-6; D may be TRBD1 (5 bases). The CDR3 contains 14 residues. The germline V gene has CDR1 LNHDA and CDR2 SQIVND (reference sequence). V lost 4 bases and J 7 bases, leaving 11 bases between the germline ends. CDR3: CASSTRDLNSPLHF. CDR3 in DNA: TGTGCCAGTAGTACCAGGGATCTGAATTCACCCCTCCACTTT.

This rearrangement joins TRBV10-3 to TRBJ2-7, with TRBD1 matching 7 bases. Germline CDR1 and CDR2: ENHRY and SYGVKD. The CDR3 runs 18 residues. The V gene end was trimmed by 6 bases and the J gene end by 1 base; junction bases not matched to a gene: 18. The CDR3 DNA is TGTGCCATCAGGGACTCGGACAGGAATTTGGGGTTTTCCTACGAGCAGTACTTC. It encodes CAIRDSDRNLGFSYEQYF.

The chain combines TRBV6-1 with TRBJ2-2, with a weak D call TRBD1 (5 bases). Germline V gene data show CDR1 as MNHNS and CDR2 as SASEGT. The ends were cut back, 4 bases at V and 0 bases at J, with 9 bases in the middle. This CDR3 comprises 15 residues. The chain's CDR3 is CASSGTNTNTGELFF. The CDR3 DNA reads as TGTGCCAGCAGTGGGACAAATACGAACACCGGGGAGCTGTTTTTT.

This chain connects TRBV7-8 to TRBJ2-3, with 7 bases fitting TRBD2. Losses at the gene ends were 8 bases for V and 2 bases for J; bases not matched to a gene: 7. The V gene's germline CDR1 is SGHVS and CDR2 FQNEAQ. The CDR3 runs to 14 residues. CDR3 residues: CASGLRDYTDTQYF. The CDR3 coding sequence is TGTGCCAGCGGGCTACGGGACTACACAGATACGCAGTATTTT.

The chain uses TRBV5-4 and TRBJ1-6; D is unclear. Trimming pared 4 bases from V and 8 bases from J, leaving 10 bases between. Germline assignment: CDR1 SGHNT and CDR2 YYREEE (reference sequence). The CDR3 spans 13 residues. The chain's CDR3 is CASSLELDSPLHF. The CDR3 region has the DNA TGTGCCAGCAGCCTCGAGTTGGATTCACCCCTCCACTTT.

The chain has TRBV7-2 and TRBJ1-1; D unresolved. CDR1 and CDR2 from the germline V gene are SGHTA and FQGNSA. The CDR3 is 16 residues long. V shed 2 bases and J shed 4 bases, with 17 bases lying between them. CDR3 loop: CASSLRPSGLGTEAFF. CDR3 DNA sequence: TGTGCCAGCAGCTTAAGACCCTCGGGGTTGGGCACTGAAGCTTTCTTT.

The chain combines TRBV10-3 with TRBJ2-3; 11 positions match TRBD2. Germline V gene sequence: CDR1 ENHRY, CDR2 SYGVKD. The CDR3 has 15 residues. V was pared by 7 bases and J by 5 bases, with 8 bases of the junction left unmatched. CDR3 nucleotide sequence: TGTGCCATCAAAATACTAGCGGGGGTCGTAGATACGCAGTATTTT. This translates into CAIKILAGVVDTQYF.

This chain links TRBV6-5 with TRBJ2-1; 8 bases fit TRBD2. V lost 5 bases, J lost 7 bases, and 7 bases stayed unmatched. The germline V gene encodes CDR1 MNHEY and CDR2 SVGAGI. The CDR3 has 14 amino acids. The CDR3 sequence is CASSGLAGSNEQFF. CDR3 in DNA: TGTGCCAGCAGTGGGTTAGCGGGGTCGAATGAGCAGTTCTTC.

This clone has just a few counts. The chain has TRBV6-5 and TRBJ1-1, with TRBD1 as a possible D gene (5 bases). V lost 4 bases and J lost 1, with 10 bases in between. The CDR3 spans 14 residues. Germline V gives CDR1 MNHEY, CDR2 SVGAGI. For the CDR3, the DNA is TGTGCCAGCAGTTCCAGGGCAGGGAACACTGAAGCTTTCTTT. Residues: CASSSRAGNTEAFF.

This sequence joins TRBV5-4 and TRBJ1-1; 8 bases fit TRBD1. J gave up 5 bases and V 3 bases, and 6 bases lay outside the gene matches. Germline V lookup: CDR1 SGHNT, CDR2 YYREEE (reference sequence). The CDR3 loop spans 14 amino acids. The CDR3 loop is CASSSRTGRTEAFF. CDR3 sequence (DNA): TGTGCCAGCAGCTCTAGGACAGGGAGGACTGAAGCTTTCTTT.

The chain couples TRBV11-3 to TRBJ2-5; 11 bases align to TRBD2. The CDR3 sequence is 15 residues long. Germline CDR1 and CDR2: SGHNT and YENEEA. V was clipped by 6 bases and J by 2 bases; unmatched bases: 5. CDR3: CASSKPSGGQETQYF. The CDR3 nucleotides are TGTGCCAGCAGTAAACCTAGCGGGGGGCAAGAGACCCAGTACTTC.

This clone was recorded only once. CDR3 in amino acids: CASSLAGDINEKLFF. CDR3 coding DNA: TGTGCCAGCAGCTTAGCCGGGGACATTAATGAAAAACTGTTTTTT. The J gene is TRBJ1-4, the V gene TRBV11-2; possible D gene TRBD1, 6 bases. The CDR3 consists of 15 residues. CDR1 and CDR2 from the germline V gene are SGHAT and FQNNGV. V was pared by 1 base and J by 4 bases, with 10 bases between.

The J gene is TRBJ1-6, the V gene TRBV11-2; TRBD1 aligns across 8 bases. Germline-derived CDR1 and CDR2 are SGHAT and FQNNGV. V trimming: 4 bases; J trimming: 7 bases; junction bases outside the gene matches: 3. The CDR3 spans 14 residues. CDR3 in amino acids: CASSSGGANSPLHF. Here the CDR3 DNA reads TGTGCCAGCAGCTCAGGGGGCGCGAATTCACCCCTCCACTTT.

The chain links TRBV19 to TRBJ1-2; 8 bases match TRBD1. V shed 5 bases and J 4 bases; nucleotides not matched to a gene: 6. This CDR3 is 14 amino acids long. Germline V gene data show CDR1 as LNHDA and CDR2 as SQIVND (reference sequence). In nucleotides, the CDR3 is TGTGCCAGTAGTGACAGGGGAGTCGGCTATGGCTACACCTTC. This sequence encodes CASSDRGVGYGYTF. The entire variable domain, with the rest obtained from reference TRBV19 and TRBJ1-2, is as follows: DGGITQSPKYLFRKEGQNVTLSCEQNLNHDAMYWYRQDPGQGLRLIYYSQIVNDFQKGDIAEGYSVSREKKESFPLTVTSAQKNPTAFYLCASSDRGVGYGYTFGSGTRLTVV.

In this sample, this clone turned up a few times. The V call is TRBV5-6, the J call TRBJ2-7; D is perhaps TRBD1 (5 bases). Trimming removed 1 base at V and 0 bases at J, with 11 bases between. Germline CDR1 is SGHDT and CDR2 is YYEEEE. The CDR3 totals 15 residues. The CDR3 reads CASSLLTGDSYEQYF. DNA of the CDR3: TGTGCCAGCAGCTTGCTAACAGGTGACTCCTACGAGCAGTACTTC.